The 18 T cell receptor beta chains below come from one sample, sequenced in a study of blood T cell repertoires in COVID-19. The method was immunoSEQ multiplex PCR; TCRdb's version includes in-frame clones alone and lacks a portion of them. The table has more than 70,000 clones, over 70% seen once. The material sequenced was peripheral blood. The origin of the receptors is a man in his forties or fifties with active COVID-19.

The chain uses TRBV9 and TRBJ1-1; no clear D gene. The CDR3 length is 14 residues. The germline V and J ends were trimmed by 0 bases and 6 bases, with 12 bases remaining between them. Germline V CDR1 and CDR2: SGDLS, YYNGEE. The chain's CDR3 is CASSVVVRVAEAFF. The CDR3 DNA is TGTGCCAGCAGCGTAGTAGTTCGGGTCGCTGAAGCTTTCTTT.

This rearrangement joins TRBV27 to TRBJ1-2; 7 bases line up with TRBD1. This CDR3 has 14 amino acids. V was clipped by 4 bases and J by 3 bases; unmatched bases: 5. Per germline, CDR1 MNHEY and CDR2 SMNVEV (reference sequence). The CDR3, as DNA: TGTGCCAGCAGTTCGACAGGGTTAGACTATGGCTACACCTTC. Protein: CASSSTGLDYGYTF.

The chain uses TRBV6-5 and TRBJ2-3; 7 nucleotides match TRBD1. V trimming: 7 bases; J trimming: 2 bases; junction bases outside the gene matches: 6. Germline V lookup: CDR1 MNHEY, CDR2 SVGAGI. The CDR3 is made up of 14 amino acids. CDR3 nucleotides: TGTGCCAGCACCCCGGGACAGTTCACAGATACGCAGTATTTT. Encoded protein: CASTPGQFTDTQYF.

V usage is TRBV9 and J usage is TRBJ2-1, with 7 bases that match TRBD1. Germline lookup yields CDR1 SGDLS and CDR2 YYNGEE. The CDR3 extends over 14 amino acids. V lost 2 bases and J lost 7; bases outside the gene matches: 6. CDR3 sequence (DNA): TGTGCCAGCAGCGTGACAGGGCGTGGAAATGAGCAGTTCTTC. Amino acids: CASSVTGRGNEQFF.

This chain uses TRBV7-3 with TRBJ2-1; the D is unclear. Germline assignment: CDR1 SGHTA and CDR2 FQGTGA. This CDR3 comprises 13 residues. Between the trimmed V and J ends, which lost 4 bases and 7 bases, there was a span of 11 bases. CDR3 sequence reads: CASSSTHTNEQFF. The CDR3 nucleotides read TGTGCCAGCAGCTCAACGCATACTAATGAGCAGTTCTTC.

The rearrangement links TRBV5-1 to TRBJ1-3; D is unresolved. CDR1 and CDR2 (germline): SGHRS, YFSETQ. V was cut by 6 bases and J by 0 bases, with 13 bases left in between. The CDR3 has 15 residues. The CDR3 region is CASTPQALSGNTIYF. CDR3 nucleotides: TGCGCCAGCACTCCCCAGGCCCTCTCTGGAAACACCATATATTTT.

This chain uses TRBV5-5 with TRBJ1-4, with 9 bases that match TRBD1. Germline lookup yields CDR1 SGHKS and CDR2 YYEKEE (reference sequence). The CDR3 sequence is 16 residues long. With V trimmed by 0 bases and J by 5 bases, 5 bases remained unmatched. CDR3: CASSLDPGTGNEKLFF. The CDR3, as DNA: TGTGCCAGCAGCTTGGACCCCGGGACAGGGAATGAAAAACTGTTTTTT. The full variable domain, completed using reference TRBV5-5 and TRBJ1-4, is DAGVTQSPTHLIKTRGQQVTLRCSPISGHKSVSWYQQVLGQGPQFIFQYYEKEERGRGNFPDRFSARQFPNYSSELNVNALLLGDSALYLCASSLDPGTGNEKLFFGSGTQLSVL.

Comment on this clone: Compared with germline, one end of the junction differs, possibly owing to a read error. This chain links TRBV7-2 with TRBJ1-2; tentative D call: TRBD1 (6 bases). CDR3 length equals 11 residues. The germline V gene has CDR1 SGHTA and CDR2 FQGNSA. CDR3 sequence: CASSLGFRGLF. The CDR3 DNA reads as TGTGCCAGCAGCTTAGGATTCAGGGGCCTCTTC.

This clone showed up just once. Relative to the germline gene, one junction end is altered; a read error may explain this. The chain links TRBV28 to TRBJ2-5, with D maybe TRBD1 (6 bases). Germline loops: CDR1 MDHEN, CDR2 SYDVKM. The CDR3 extends over 12 amino acids. The DNA of the CDR3 is TGTGCCAGCAGTTCTCCCGGGACACATACGGACTTC. Encoded protein: CASSSPGTHTDF. Full variable domain (rest looked up from reference TRBV28 and TRBJ2-5): DVKVTQSSRYLVKRTGEKVFLECVQDMDHENMFWYRQDPGLGLRLIYFSYDVKMKEKGDIPEGYSVSREKKERFSLILESASTNQTSMYLCASSSPGTHTDFGPGTRLLVL.

The chain employs TRBV11-1 and TRBJ2-7, with 7 nucleotides matching TRBD2. The junction had 16 bases not matched to a gene; V was cut back by 5 bases and J by 6 bases. Germline loops: CDR1 SGHAT, CDR2 FQDESV (reference sequence). The CDR3 has 16 amino acids. The CDR3 DNA sequence: TGTGCCAGCAGCGACGTTTTGCGGGAGAGGAGGAGCGAGCAGTACTTC. Its translation is CASSDVLRERRSEQYF.

This rearrangement joins TRBV6-5 to TRBJ1-6, with 7 bases fitting TRBD1. This CDR3 comprises 16 residues. The V gene end was trimmed by 3 bases and the J gene end by 12 bases; junction bases not matched to a gene: 14. In germline, CDR1 is MNHEY, CDR2 SVGAGI. The CDR3 protein is CASSYSGTVSPRPLHF. CDR3 coding DNA: TGTGCCAGCAGTTATTCCGGGACAGTCTCCCCAAGACCCCTCCACTTT.

The CDR3 DNA follows: TGTGCCAGCAGCTCCGGGACAGGGCTCTACGAGCAGTACTTC. It encodes CASSSGTGLYEQYF. The J gene is TRBJ2-7, the V gene TRBV5-6; 9 positions agree with TRBD1. The V and J ends lost 3 bases and 3 bases, in that order; junction bases with no gene match: 4. CDR3 length: 14 residues. Germline CDR1 and CDR2: SGHDT and YYEEEE.

The CDR3, as DNA: TGTGCCAGCAGCGCTCAGGGGCAGTTTAGACAGCCCCAGCATTTT. Translated, it gives CASSAQGQFRQPQHF. The chain links TRBV9 to TRBJ1-5, with D possibly matching TRBD1 (6 bases). V was clipped by 3 bases and J by 7 bases, with 17 bases between them. This CDR3 is 15 amino acids long. The germline gives CDR1 SGDLS, CDR2 YYNGEE.

This sequence joins TRBV4-2 and TRBJ1-6; 8 bases line up with TRBD1. V lost 4 bases to trimming and J lost 0 bases; unmatched junction nucleotides: 5. The CDR3 totals 17 residues. Germline CDR1 LGHNA, CDR2 YNFKEQ. The CDR3 protein is CASSLGQGSSYNSPLHF. In nucleotides, the CDR3 is TGTGCCAGCAGCCTAGGACAGGGAAGCTCCTATAATTCACCCCTCCACTTT.

The chain joins TRBV4-1 to TRBJ2-7; tentative D call: TRBD2 (5 bases). Germline V lookup: CDR1 MGHRA, CDR2 YSYEKL. The V end was cut by 0 bases, the J end by 3 bases, with 12 bases between. The CDR3 runs 15 residues. For the CDR3, the DNA is TGCGCCAGCAGCCAAGATCAGGTGGGAGACTACGAGCAGTACTTC. This sequence encodes CASSQDQVGDYEQYF.

V and J are TRBV7-9 and TRBJ2-4; TRBD1 agrees at 8 bases. Germline V CDR1 and CDR2: SEHNR, FQNEAQ (reference sequence). Germline trimming cut 1 base from V and 2 bases from J; bases unmatched to any gene: 7. This CDR3 is built from 17 residues. CDR3 sequence reads: CASSLDVGRGPKNIQYF. The DNA of the CDR3 is TGTGCCAGCAGCTTAGACGTTGGCAGGGGGCCCAAAAACATTCAGTACTTC.

The chain has TRBV5-4 and TRBJ1-2; D not resolved. Germline V gene lookup returns CDR1 SGHNT and CDR2 YYREEE (reference sequence). The length of the CDR3 is 15 residues. Between the trimmed V and J ends, which lost 0 bases and 9 bases, there was a span of 18 bases. The CDR3 region has the DNA TGTGCCAGCAGCTTGGATGTTTCGGGGAGTGGCAGCTACACCTTC. This encodes CASSLDVSGSGSYTF. The whole variable domain, remainder taken from reference TRBV5-4 and TRBJ1-2, is ETGVTQSPTHLIKTRGQQVTLRCSSQSGHNTVSWYQQALGQGPQFIFQYYREEENGRGNFPPRFSGLQFPNYSSELNVNALELDDSALYLCASSLDVSGSGSYTFGSGTRLTVV.

The CDR3 sequence is CASSPRTGEETQYF. CDR3 DNA sequence: TGTGCCAGCAGTCCCAGGACAGGGGAAGAGACCCAGTACTTC. V is TRBV6-5 and J is TRBJ2-5; 9 bases agree with TRBD1. This CDR3 has 14 amino acids. The V gene's germline CDR1 is MNHEY and CDR2 SVGAGI. Trimming took 5 bases from V and 3 from J; bases not matched to a gene: 4.